One T cell receptor beta chain is described in this entry. The sample is drawn from a study of cytomegalovirus exposure and HLA in healthy donors. This CDR3 region has 14 residues. Trimming took off 6 bases at V and 11 bases at J, with 21 bases between the two ends. Germline values: CDR1 MNHEY, CDR2 SMNVEV (reference sequence). PCR amplification relied on 60 Vbeta primers (plus 13 Jbeta primers). The data were produced by immunoSEQ multiplex PCR, yet TCRdb's version contains in-frame clones alone and is incomplete. The data contain approximately 90,000 clones, roughly 63% of them seen just once; the ten biggest clones take up roughly 6.7%.

The specimen sequenced was PBMCs. The V and J genes are TRBV27 and TRBJ2-3, with D perhaps TRBD2 (6 bases). This clonotype was obtained from a woman aged 30 to 39 in good health and CMV-seronegative. Written as DNA, the CDR3 is TGTGCCAGCAGGAACCTAGGCCGGGGCGGGGAGCAGTATTTT. Residues: CASRNLGRGGEQYF.